What follows are 16 T cell receptor beta chains derived from one specimen sequenced in a study of cytomegalovirus exposure and HLA in healthy donors. Use of 60 Vbeta and 13 Jbeta primers characterized the PCR. The protocol was immunoSEQ multiplex PCR, while the TCRdb copy is restricted to in-frame clones and leaves out a portion. The repertoire includes tens of thousands of clones, 65% to 90% of them detected once, and about 11% sits in the top ten. The specimen was PBMCs. The receptors here all came from a woman between 18 and 29 years old in good health and CMV-seropositive.

The chain is built from TRBV5-8 and TRBJ2-2; 13 bases align to TRBD2. The J segment lost 7 bases and the V segment lost 3 bases, leaving 6 bases of the junction unmatched. Germline values: CDR1 SGHTS, CDR2 YDEGEE. This CDR3 has 16 residues. DNA for the CDR3: TGTGCCAGCAGCTCCGGACTAGCGGGAGCGGTCGGGGAGCTGTTTTTT. This codes for CASSSGLAGAVGELFF.

This chain uses TRBV7-2 with TRBJ2-7; 9 nucleotides line up with TRBD1. V lost 5 bases to trimming and J lost 4 bases; unmatched junction nucleotides: 12. Germline CDR1 is SGHTA and CDR2 is FQGNSA. The CDR3 has 16 amino acids. DNA for the CDR3: TGTGCCAGCAGCCTAGGGACAGGGTCGACCGTATACGAGCAGTACTTC. As protein: CASSLGTGSTVYEQYF.

This rearrangement joins TRBV7-8 to TRBJ1-2, with TRBD1 matching over 10 bases. Germline CDR1 reads SGHVS; CDR2 reads FQNEAQ. CDR3 length: 15 residues. Trimming cost V 4 bases and J 2 bases; bases outside gene matches: 4. CDR3 protein: CASSSRGQGNYGYTF. CDR3 bases: TGTGCCAGCAGCTCCAGGGGACAGGGGAACTATGGCTACACCTTC. Based on the CDR3 plus reference TRBV7-8 and TRBJ1-2, the full variable domain is GAGVSQSPRYKVAKRGQDVALRCDPISGHVSLFWYQQALGQGPEFLTYFQNEAQLDKSGLPSDRFFAERPEGSVSTLKIQRTQQEDSAVYLCASSSRGQGNYGYTFGSGTRLTVV.

The gene calls are TRBV28 and TRBJ1-2; 7 bases are shared with TRBD1. V lost 6 bases, J lost 13 bases, and 23 bases stayed unmatched. The CDR3 covers 16 residues. Germline CDR1 MDHEN, CDR2 SYDVKM. In nucleotides, the CDR3 is TGTGCCAGCAGCTCCCTCGACAGGGCGGTCTCGATTAAATCCACCTTC. This sequence encodes CASSSLDRAVSIKSTF.

The chain links TRBV19 to TRBJ1-3, with 7 bases aligning to TRBD1. The CDR3 is made up of 17 amino acids. J lost 0 bases, V lost 6 bases, and 11 bases had no gene match. CDR1 and CDR2 from the germline V gene are LNHDA and SQIVND (reference sequence). CDR3 sequence reads: CASSQLNRGSSGNTIYF. Here the CDR3 DNA reads TGTGCCAGTAGCCAGCTGAACAGGGGAAGCTCTGGAAACACCATATATTTT.

The chain is built from TRBV11-3 and TRBJ2-5; no clear D gene. Trimming stripped 1 base from V and 1 base from J, with 4 bases between. Germline CDR1 and CDR2: SGHNT and YENEEA. This CDR3 comprises 13 residues. CDR3 protein: CASSLGSQETQYF. Here the CDR3 DNA reads TGTGCCAGCAGCTTAGGCAGCCAAGAGACCCAGTACTTC.

V is TRBV5-4 and J is TRBJ2-5; 7 positions agree with TRBD1. Germline V gene data show CDR1 as SGHNT and CDR2 as YYREEE (reference sequence). CDR3 size: 14 residues. The V segment lost 2 bases and the J segment 1 base; nucleotides outside the gene matches: 2. The CDR3 DNA reads as TGTGCCAGCAGCTTCGGGACAGCCCAAGAGACCCAGTACTTC. Translating it yields CASSFGTAQETQYF.

A few counts support this clone. The V and J genes are TRBV5-6 and TRBJ2-5; perhaps TRBD2 as D (6 bases). CDR3 length: 15 residues. CDR1 is SGHDT and CDR2 is YYEEEE in the germline V gene. V was pared by 2 bases and J by 5 bases, with 16 bases between. DNA for the CDR3: TGTGCCAGCAGCTTTTCCTCCGGGGGAGTTGAGACCCAGTACTTC. This codes for CASSFSSGGVETQYF.

The chain combines TRBV9 with TRBJ2-3, with a weak D call TRBD2 (5 bases). The CDR3 is 14 amino acids. Germline V gene lookup returns CDR1 SGDLS and CDR2 YYNGEE. Deletions cut 3 bases from V and 4 bases from J, with 12 bases between. The CDR3 DNA reads as TGTGCCAGCAGCGCGCTAGCTAGCCCAGATACGCAGTATTTT. It specifies CASSALASPDTQYF.

V is TRBV5-8 and J is TRBJ2-1; D not certain. The germline CDR1 and CDR2 sequences are SGHTS and YDEGEE. Trimming shortened V by 9 bases and J by 6 bases, and 19 bases separated the two germline ends. The CDR3 consists of 14 residues. The CDR3 DNA reads TGTGCCACCGCCCTCGGTGAGTCAATCAATGAGCAGTTCTTC. Amino acid sequence: CATALGESINEQFF.

The gene calls are TRBV6-5 and TRBJ1-2; 7 bases match TRBD1. With V trimmed by 6 bases and J by 2 bases, 9 bases remained unmatched. The germline gives CDR1 MNHEY, CDR2 SVGAGI. The CDR3 runs 15 residues. The CDR3 sequence is CASSYTGVGNYGYTF. CDR3 DNA sequence: TGTGCCAGCAGCTACACAGGGGTCGGAAACTATGGCTACACCTTC.

V and J are TRBV2 and TRBJ1-2, with TRBD1 as a possible D gene (5 bases). This CDR3 is 14 amino acids long. Germline CDR1 is SNHLY and CDR2 is FYNNEI. V was pared by 1 base and J by 2 bases, with 8 bases between. The CDR3 loop reads CASSEVGGNYGYTF. The CDR3 DNA sequence: TGTGCCAGCAGTGAAGTCGGGGGAAACTATGGCTACACCTTC. The variable domain in full, completed from reference TRBV2 and TRBJ1-2, reads EPEVTQTPSHQVTQMGQEVILRCVPISNHLYFYWYRQILGQKVEFLVSFYNNEISEKSEIFDDQFSVERPDGSNFTLKIRSTKLEDSAMYFCASSEVGGNYGYTFGSGTRLTVV.

V gene TRBV5-8 combines with J gene TRBJ2-3; possibly TRBD2 for D (5 bases). Germline CDR1 and CDR2: SGHTS and YDEGEE. CDR3 length: 14 residues. Trimming stripped 2 bases from V and 4 bases from J, with 11 bases between. CDR3 protein: CASSFWVRADTQYF. The DNA for the CDR3 is TGTGCCAGCAGCTTCTGGGTGCGGGCAGATACGCAGTATTTT. Full variable domain (outside the CDR3, taken from reference TRBV5-8 and TRBJ2-3): EAGVTQSPTHLIKTRGQQATLRCSPISGHTSVYWYQQALGLGLQFLLWYDEGEERNRGNFPPRFSGRQFPNYSSELNVNALELEDSALYLCASSFWVRADTQYFGPGTRLTVL.

CDR3 loop: CASSRSFGVTYEQYF. In DNA, the CDR3 is TGCGCCAGCAGCCGAAGCTTCGGGGTCACCTACGAGCAGTACTTC. This chain uses TRBV4-1 with TRBJ2-7; a weak D match, TRBD2 (5 bases). The CDR3 is made up of 15 amino acids. The V gene's germline CDR1 is MGHRA and CDR2 YSYEKL. The V end was cut by 4 bases, the J end by 2 bases, with 15 bases between.

The V call is TRBV19, the J call TRBJ1-2; 8 bases line up with TRBD1. Germline V gives CDR1 LNHDA, CDR2 SQIVND (reference sequence). After removal of 5 bases from V and 0 bases from J, the junction contained 5 bases not matched to a gene. The CDR3 is made up of 15 amino acids. In DNA form, the CDR3 reads TGTGCCAGTAGTCCATGGGACAGGACTAACTATGGCTACACCTTC. Amino acid sequence: CASSPWDRTNYGYTF.

V and J are TRBV5-1 and TRBJ2-7, with 7 bases lining up with TRBD2. Germline lookup yields CDR1 SGHRS and CDR2 YFSETQ. The CDR3 consists of 13 residues. Trimming took 4 bases from V and 4 from J; bases not matched to a gene: 5. This chain's CDR3 is CASSTGLVYEQYF. Here the CDR3 DNA reads TGCGCCAGCAGCACCGGACTAGTGTACGAGCAGTACTTC.